The entry that follows covers one T cell receptor beta chain sequence. Its recognized antigen is unknown. The input lacks base qualities; no much larger clone sits a single base away. These data originate in a study of naive and memory T cell subsets (dated by TCRdb to between 2016 and 2019). Study-level background: An open-source, UMI-based TCR alpha and beta sequencing pipeline was applied to sorted naive and memory peripheral blood T cell subsets. IgG serology results and the functional CMV T cell responses were in complete agreement. RNA was DNase-treated and reverse transcribed with TCR constant-region primers, mostly using SuperScript III. The study at large found these results: In both CD4 and CD8 cells, the Gini index increased while Shannon and inverse Simpson diversity decreased from naive through CM, EM and EMRA. A clonotype was defined as a single alpha or beta chain sequence rather than as a paired alpha/beta receptor. TCR abundance followed a power law with an exponent that was different for naive and memory subsets but consistent across the three individuals. The repertoire findings for the naive and memory subsets could not be validated against a ground truth because none was available. RNA-based TCR counts may be influenced by expression changes linked to T cell activation and differentiation. Once error correction was done, more than 95% of naive TCR sequences showed up just once, which made the naive abundance distributions much steeper than those of the memory subsets. A few larger clonotypes were present in naive repertoires, especially CD8 naive repertoires, and these clonotypes were possibly memory cells re-expressing CD45RA.

TCR alpha and beta chain libraries were amplified separately from the second PCR step onward. To determine each donor's CMV status, fresh PBMCs were stimulated overnight with CMV viral lysate, and IFNgamma production from CD4+ T cells was then assessed. Using Miltenyi beads, CD4 T cells were first positively selected, and CD8 T cells were then positively selected from the CD4-negative fraction. Cells were stained for CD3, CD4, CD8, CD45RA, CD27 and a live/dead dye and were sorted on a BD Aria II into four subsets based on CD45RA and CD27. A few healthy volunteers provided blood, and the blood of each volunteer was split into CD4 and CD8 T cells and then into four differentiation subsets. Around 120 ml of peripheral blood was collected from each donor, and PBMC were isolated from the blood using Ficoll-Paque PLUS density-gradient centrifugation. After sorting, cells were lysed in RLT buffer, RNA was extracted using a Qiagen RNeasy kit, and the extracted RNA was stored at -80 degrees C.

According to the germline V gene, CDR1 reads SQVTM and CDR2 reads ANQGSEA. V trim: 5 bases; J trim: 3 bases; unmatched bases: 10. The CDR3 spans 15 residues, from the cysteine through the phenylalanine. The DNA shown is the 45-base CDR3, in frame from base 1. Libraries were built with UMI-ligation and nested PCR. To cover both TRBC1 and TRBC2, the beta constant-region primer consisted of an equimolar mix of two oligonucleotides. Four rounds of PCR were used to amplify ligated cDNA, with nested alpha and beta constant-region primers being used together with the SP2 primer. A single-stranded oligonucleotide bearing the SP2 primer plus a 12-nucleotide UMI was ligated onto the 3' end of the cDNA by T4 RNA ligase 1. Incubation of the ligation reaction lasted about 19-24 hours at 16 degrees C. To avoid over-amplification, PCR2 was usually performed as a SYBR Green qPCR and halted once a predetermined threshold was reached. Agencourt AMPure XP magnetic beads were used for all purifications after the first. Library quantification was done by Qubit, followed by a TapeStation check on which the main peak was expected at around 650 bp. The pooled libraries were sequenced on an Illumina MiSeq using v2 2x251 paired-end kits, which usually yielded roughly 1-2.2 million reads per sample. Each sample library was pooled at 4 to 5 nM, and about 4.5-7.5% PhiX was included to improve cluster recognition. The study's processing was this. Decombinator assigned V and J genes to Demultiplexor-processed FASTQ reads by tag matching, allowing a single base-pair mismatch. Collapsinator used UMIs to correct both sequencing errors and frequency errors arising from PCR heterogeneity. CDR3Translator translated TCRs and extracted CDR3s from the conserved cysteine to the FGXG phenylalanine, flagging non-productive sequences. Repertoires were subsampled to equal numbers of UMI-defined TCRs before Gini, Shannon entropy and inverse Simpson indices were calculated. Power-law fits to clonotype abundance distributions were performed by maximum likelihood within the linear range. Similar UMI counts, unique TCR numbers and clonal distributions were obtained with the pipeline and with MIGEC on one naive CD8 sample. In one analysis, naive TCRs also found in any memory subset of the same donor were removed from the naive repertoire. A set of several thousand CMV-associated CDR3 sequences, compiled from VDJdb and a published dataset, was used to search the repertoires. TCRdb ran its own pipeline on the public reads, namely fastp trimming at Q25 and MiXCR clone calling, and kept in-frame beta chains. Rows with one shared CDR3 protein collapse into an entry with the most common genes and DNA. The V and J calls and clone size come from TCRdb's table, not from the authors' own analysis. This sample is represented by around 100,000 distinct CDR3 sequences; around 13% of them were singletons. In total, the top ten clones hold approximately 2.8% of the sample.

The source is a human donor in good health. Material: naive CD8+ T cells from blood. The sample's cell subset or site label is to be understood as: naive T cells, CD45RA high CD27+. The chain was built from TRBV29-1 and TRBJ2-7; TRBD1 lines up with 10 middle nucleotides. The CDR3 amino acid sequence is: CSVKQGTGAFYEQYF. In nucleotides, the sequence is TGCAGCGTTAAGCAAGGGACAGGGGCTTTCTACGAGCAGTACTTC.